This TCR beta chain was identified during a study of T cell repertoires in cytomegalovirus infection. The wider study: Recently identified HLA-C-restricted CMV epitopes were among the peptides used. Public signatures in TCR beta pointed to CMV infection and matching HLA type. Whole-study results and caveats: Across the ex vivo response, the dominant clonotypes were HLA-C-restricted CMV-specific TCR beta clonotypes. Carriers of CMV and the relevant HLA type were discriminated by public TCR beta frequency.

The CDR3 has 15 residues. V shed 1 base and J shed 3 bases, with 9 bases lying between them. Looked up from germline, CDR1 is MNHNS and CDR2 is SASEGT. TCRdb used MiXCR to reprocess the reads, holding one entry per CDR3 protein. This sample has roughly 150,000 distinct CDR3 sequences, with over 25% found just once. This clonotype was observed at least ten times. Its antigen is undetermined. The sample was CD8+ T cells from cultured PBMCs, taken from culture after CMV antigen stimulation. The chain couples TRBV6-1 to TRBJ2-2; possibly TRBD1 or TRBD2 for D (6 bases each). The origin of this receptor is a human donor in good health (CMV status not recorded). Some clones in this sample may be carry-over from other donors' samples. CDR3 sequence: CASSEVGGHTGELFF. CDR3 nucleotide sequence: TGTGCCAGCAGTGAAGTTGGGGGGCACACCGGGGAGCTGTTTTTT.